This is a list of T cell receptor beta chains from one sample in a study of T cell responses to AZD1222 COVID-19 vaccine. Sequencing used immunoSEQ multiplex PCR; TCRdb keeps in-frame clones, though not all of them. The table has about 110,000 clones, approximately 94% seen once; the top ten hold about 3.1%. The sequencing used peripheral blood, collected 28 days after the second AZD1222 dose. The source is an adult who received the AZD1222 COVID-19 vaccine. CDR3s include the opening cysteine and the closing phenylalanine or tryptophan. The D gene is left open where the match is weak. Size is omitted from some rows. Given values are once, few, many or a class for expanded clones.

.	TRBV14	once	TRBJ1-4	16	CASSQEFGHPNEKLFF	TGTGCCAGCAGCCAAGAGTTCGGACACCCCAATGAAAAACTGTTTTTT
TRBD1	TRBV2	.	TRBJ1-5	14	CASRGDSTHQPQHF	TGTGCCAGCAGAGGGGACAGTACCCATCAGCCCCAGCATTTT
.	TRBV10-3	.	TRBJ2-5	14	CAISGQQGGETQYF	TGTGCCATCAGTGGTCAGCAGGGGGGGGAGACCCAGTACTTC
.	TRBV6-1	.	TRBJ1-1	11	CASSEESEAFF	TGTGCCAGCAGTGAGGAGTCTGAAGCTTTCTTT
.	TRBV2	.	TRBJ1-2	13	CASSGTVNYGYTF	TGTGCCAGCAGCGGGACGGTCAACTATGGCTACACCTTC
TRBD1	TRBV3-1/TRBV3-2	.	TRBJ1-2	14	CASSPDRGGYGYTF	TGTGCCAGCAGCCCGGACAGGGGGGGATATGGCTACACCTTC
TRBD2	TRBV15	once	TRBJ2-5	17	CATSREGAGGRRETQYF	TGTGCCACCAGCAGAGAGGGAGCGGGGGGGCGGCGAGAGACCCAGTACTTC
.	TRBV27	once	TRBJ1-2	14	CASSLLGAGVGYTF	TGTGCCAGCAGTTTATTGGGGGCCGGGGTCGGCTACACCTTC
.	TRBV5-1	.	TRBJ2-3	13	CASSEDHWDTQYF	TGCGCCAGCAGCGAAGACCACTGGGATACGCAGTATTTT
.	TRBV16	.	TRBJ1-3	17	CASSQSGTRSSGNTIYF	TGTGCCAGCAGCCAATCTGGGACACGCAGCTCTGGAAACACCATATATTTT
.	TRBV3-1/TRBV3-2	.	TRBJ2-2	14	CASRPRGNTGELFF	TGTGCCAGCAGGCCCCGGGGGAACACCGGGGAGCTGTTTTTT
.	TRBV19	.	TRBJ2-1	16	CASSIDRRPSYNEQFF	TGTGCCAGTAGTATAGATCGGCGACCGTCCTACAATGAGCAGTTCTTC
TRBD1	TRBV5-1	once	TRBJ2-6	16	CASRGDRFSGANVLTF	TGCGCCAGCAGGGGGGACAGATTCTCTGGGGCCAACGTCCTGACTTTC
TRBD1	TRBV5-8	once	TRBJ1-5	15	CASSFQGGDLQPQHF	TGTGCCAGCAGCTTTCAAGGGGGCGATTTACAGCCCCAGCATTTT
.	TRBV2	.	TRBJ2-7	15	CASSFGAGPSYEQYF	TGTGCCAGCTCCTTCGGTGCGGGGCCTTCCTACGAGCAGTACTTC
.	TRBV28	.	TRBJ1-4	17	CASSALDRVATNEKLFF	TGTGCCAGCAGTGCACTCGACCGGGTAGCAACTAATGAAAAACTGTTTTTT
TRBD1	TRBV6-5	.	TRBJ2-7	14	CASRTGASSYEQYF	TGTGCCAGCAGGACAGGGGCAAGTTCCTACGAGCAGTACTTC
.	TRBV5-1	.	TRBJ1-1	14	CASSLVQQNTEAFF	TGCGCCAGCAGCTTGGTACAGCAGAACACTGAAGCTTTCTTT
TRBD1	TRBV27	.	TRBJ1-1	16	CASSDRDRGYGTEAFF	TGTGCCAGCAGCGATCGGGACAGGGGGTATGGCACTGAAGCTTTCTTT
.	TRBV6-2/TRBV6-3	.	TRBJ2-2	15	CASSLDGGNTGELFF	TGTGCCAGCAGTCTAGACGGGGGGAACACCGGGGAGCTGTTTTTT
TRBD1	TRBV4-1	.	TRBJ2-1	18	CASSQDRSGTGYINEQFF	TGCGCCAGCAGCCAAGATCGGTCGGGGACAGGGTACATCAATGAGCAGTTCTTC
.	TRBV7-2	.	TRBJ1-1	13	CASSFRRATEAFF	TGTGCCAGCAGCTTCAGGAGGGCCACTGAAGCTTTCTTT
.	TRBV2	once	TRBJ1-2	15	CASSVGVGGFYGYTF	TGTGCCAGCAGCGTGGGCGTCGGGGGGTTCTATGGCTACACCTTC
TRBD1	TRBV2	.	TRBJ1-2	16	CASSPASDRDYYGYTF	TGTGCCAGCAGTCCTGCCTCAGACAGGGACTACTATGGCTACACCTTC
.	TRBV5-6	.	TRBJ1-2	13	CASSLGQADGYTF	TGTGCCAGCAGCTTGGGACAGGCCGATGGCTACACCTTC
.	TRBV5-6	once	TRBJ2-7	16	CASRGYSGSLSYEQYF	TGTGCCAGCAGAGGTTATAGCGGATCACTCTCCTACGAGCAGTACTTC
.	TRBV19	.	TRBJ1-4	15	CASRHVQRNREKLFF	TGTGCCAGTAGGCACGTCCAGCGTAATCGGGAAAAACTGTTTTTT
.	TRBV25-1	many	TRBJ1-2	11	CATAQNYGYTF	TGTGCGACAGCGCAGAACTATGGCTACACCTTC
.	TRBV4-1	.	TRBJ1-3	16	CASSHPRRGVEDTIYF	TGCGCCAGCAGCCACCCGAGAAGGGGCGTTGAGGACACCATATATTTT
.	TRBV7-9	.	TRBJ2-7	11	CASSEGGEQYF	TGTGCCAGCAGCGAGGGGGGCGAGCAGTACTTC
.	TRBV25-1	.	TRBJ1-4	15	CASGGQTATNEKLFF	TGTGCCAGCGGAGGGCAAACAGCAACTAATGAAAAACTGTTTTTT
TRBD2	TRBV29-1	.	TRBJ2-7	14	CSAFEREGQFEQYF	TGCAGCGCATTCGAGCGGGAGGGCCAGTTCGAGCAGTACTTC
.	TRBV3-1/TRBV3-2	once	TRBJ2-7	16	CASREESLGGGYEQYF	TGTGCCAGCAGGGAAGAATCGTTGGGAGGGGGCTACGAGCAGTACTTC
TRBD1	TRBV18	.	TRBJ1-6	15	CASSLRQGGDSPLHF	TGTGCCAGCTCACTACGACAGGGTGGCGACTCACCCCTCCACTTT
.	TRBV12-3/TRBV12-4	few	TRBJ1-2	13	CASSPGLKTGYTF	TGTGCCAGCAGCCCCGGCTTAAAAACGGGCTACACCTTC
.	TRBV7-9	.	TRBJ2-3	15	CASSVVRGSTDTQYF	TGTGCCAGCAGCGTTGTACGAGGCAGCACAGATACGCAGTATTTT
.	TRBV10-1	.	TRBJ1-2	14	CASSEKVDYYGYTF	TGCGCCAGCAGTGAGAAAGTCGACTACTATGGCTACACCTTC
.	TRBV2	.	TRBJ1-5	15	CASSEISGGNQPQHF	TGTGCCAGCAGTGAAATCTCAGGGGGCAATCAGCCCCAGCATTTT
.	TRBV27	.	TRBJ1-6	14	CASRQGIFGSPLHF	TGTGCCAGCCGGCAGGGTATTTTTGGTTCACCCCTCCACTTT
.	TRBV4-1	.	TRBJ2-2	21	CASSQDPGEWRKASNTGELFF	TGCGCCAGCAGCCAAGATCCCGGGGAGTGGAGGAAAGCTTCGAACACCGGGGAGCTGTTTTTT
.	TRBV18	once	TRBJ1-2	14	CASSPPHRVDGYTF	TGTGCCAGCTCACCCCCCCACAGGGTGGATGGCTACACCTTC
.	TRBV6-5	.	TRBJ1-2	14	CASSYSGSNYGYTF	TGTGCCAGCAGTTACTCCGGCAGCAACTATGGCTACACCTTC
.	TRBV5-6	once	TRBJ1-3	13	CASSLFRGNTIYF	TGTGCCAGCAGCTTGTTCAGGGGAAACACCATATATTTT
.	TRBV6-1	.	TRBJ1-3	15	CASSDWRSSGNTIYF	TGTGCCAGCAGTGATTGGCGGAGCTCTGGAAACACCATATATTTT
TRBD1	TRBV7-8	.	TRBJ2-3	15	CASSLEQGRTDTQYF	TGTGCCAGCAGCTTAGAACAGGGGCGGACAGATACGCAGTATTTT
.	TRBV5-1	.	TRBJ2-2	16	CASSLSSPSYTGELFF	TGCGCCAGCAGCCTATCTAGCCCTTCGTACACCGGGGAGCTGTTTTTT
.	TRBV6-5	.	TRBJ1-1	14	CASSYSQGNTEAFF	TGTGCCAGCAGTTACTCGCAGGGAAACACTGAAGCTTTCTTT
.	TRBV6-4	.	TRBJ1-2	12	CASKGGDYGYTF	TGTGCCAGCAAGGGGGGGGACTATGGCTACACCTTC
TRBD1	TRBV4-1	.	TRBJ2-1	15	CASSQGQGFLNEQFF	TGCGCCAGCAGCCAGGGACAGGGCTTTTTAAATGAGCAGTTCTTC
TRBD2	TRBV20-1	.	TRBJ2-7	11	CSAKRGVEQYF	TGCAGTGCTAAACGGGGGGTCGAGCAGTACTTC
.	TRBV19	once	TRBJ2-7	14	CASSFRDNSYEQYF	TGTGCCAGTAGTTTCCGGGACAACTCCTACGAGCAGTACTTC
TRBD2	TRBV3-1/TRBV3-2	.	TRBJ2-1	15	CASSPGTSGYNEQFF	TGTGCCAGCAGCCCGGGGACTAGCGGTTACAATGAGCAGTTCTTC
.	TRBV11-2	once	TRBJ2-1	13	CASSLGESDEQFF	TGTGCCAGCAGCTTAGGAGAGTCCGATGAGCAGTTCTTC
.	TRBV11-1	.	TRBJ2-1	15	CASSFLWLGGNEQFF	.